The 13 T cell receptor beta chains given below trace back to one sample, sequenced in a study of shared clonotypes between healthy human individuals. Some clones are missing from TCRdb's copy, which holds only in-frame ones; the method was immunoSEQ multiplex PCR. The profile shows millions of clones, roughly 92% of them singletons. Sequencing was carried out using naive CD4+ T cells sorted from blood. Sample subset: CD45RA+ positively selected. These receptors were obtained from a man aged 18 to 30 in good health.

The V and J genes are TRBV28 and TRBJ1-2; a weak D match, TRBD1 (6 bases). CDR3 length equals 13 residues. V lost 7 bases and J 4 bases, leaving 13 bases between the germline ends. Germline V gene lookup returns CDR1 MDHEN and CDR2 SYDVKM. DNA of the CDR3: TGTGCCAGCATCGAGGGGGTGGGCTATGGCTACACCTTC. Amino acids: CASIEGVGYGYTF.

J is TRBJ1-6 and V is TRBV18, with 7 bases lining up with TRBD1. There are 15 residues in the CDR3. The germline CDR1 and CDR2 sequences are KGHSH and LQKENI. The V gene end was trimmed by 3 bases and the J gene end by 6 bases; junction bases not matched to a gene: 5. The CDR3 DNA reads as TGTGCCAGCTCACCCCTGACAGGGTCTAATTCACCCCTCCACTTT. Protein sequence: CASSPLTGSNSPLHF.

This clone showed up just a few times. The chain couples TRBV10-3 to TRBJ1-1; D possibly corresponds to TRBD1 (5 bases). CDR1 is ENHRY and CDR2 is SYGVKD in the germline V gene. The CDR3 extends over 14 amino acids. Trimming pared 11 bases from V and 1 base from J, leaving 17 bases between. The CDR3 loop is CAARGDPPNTEAFF. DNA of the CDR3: TGTGCCGCAAGGGGCGACCCCCCGAACACTGAAGCTTTCTTT.

The CDR3 spells CASSFSSSNYGYTF. The DNA for the CDR3 is TGTGCCAGCAGTTTTAGTTCCTCTAACTATGGCTACACCTTC. The chain has TRBV28 and TRBJ1-2; D is unresolved. CDR1 is MDHEN, CDR2 SYDVKM, per germline. The length of the CDR3 is 14 residues. Trimming shortened V by 3 bases and J by 0 bases, and 8 bases separated the two germline ends.

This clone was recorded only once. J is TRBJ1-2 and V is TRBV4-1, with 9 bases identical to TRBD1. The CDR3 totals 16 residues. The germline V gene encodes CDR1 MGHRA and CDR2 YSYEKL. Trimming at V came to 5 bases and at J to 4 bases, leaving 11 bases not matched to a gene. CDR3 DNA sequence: TGCGCCAGCAGCTCCGGGACAGGGTGGTTAGGCTATGGCTACACCTTC. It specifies CASSSGTGWLGYGYTF.

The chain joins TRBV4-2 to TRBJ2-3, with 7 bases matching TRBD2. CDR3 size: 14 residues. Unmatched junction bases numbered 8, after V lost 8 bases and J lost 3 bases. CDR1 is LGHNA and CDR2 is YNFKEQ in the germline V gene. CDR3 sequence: CASWTSLLTDTQYF. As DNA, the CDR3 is TGTGCCAGCTGGACTAGTCTTTTAACAGATACGCAGTATTTT.

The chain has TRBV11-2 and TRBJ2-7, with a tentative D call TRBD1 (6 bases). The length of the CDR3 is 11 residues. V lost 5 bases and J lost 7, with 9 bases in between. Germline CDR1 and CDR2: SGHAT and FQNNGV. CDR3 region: CASSVDREQYF. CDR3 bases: TGTGCCAGCAGCGTCGACAGGGAGCAGTACTTC.

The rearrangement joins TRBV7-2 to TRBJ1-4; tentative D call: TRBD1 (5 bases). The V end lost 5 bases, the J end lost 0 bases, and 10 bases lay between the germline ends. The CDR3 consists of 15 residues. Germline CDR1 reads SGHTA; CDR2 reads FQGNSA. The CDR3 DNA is TGTGCCAGCAGCGGCCAGACAGCAACTAATGAAAAACTGTTTTTT. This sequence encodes CASSGQTATNEKLFF.

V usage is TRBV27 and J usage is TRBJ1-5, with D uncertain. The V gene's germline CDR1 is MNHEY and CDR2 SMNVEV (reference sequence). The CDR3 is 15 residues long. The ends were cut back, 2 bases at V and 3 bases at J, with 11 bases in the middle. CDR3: CASSLVAASNQPQHF. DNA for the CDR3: TGTGCCAGCAGTTTAGTGGCAGCTTCCAATCAGCCCCAGCATTTT.

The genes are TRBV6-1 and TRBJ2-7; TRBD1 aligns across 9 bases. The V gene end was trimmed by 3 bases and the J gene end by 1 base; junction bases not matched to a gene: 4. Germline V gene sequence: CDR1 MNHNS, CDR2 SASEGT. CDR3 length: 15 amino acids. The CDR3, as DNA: TGTGCCAGCAGTGACAGGGACAGGGTATCCTACGAGCAGTACTTC. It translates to CASSDRDRVSYEQYF.

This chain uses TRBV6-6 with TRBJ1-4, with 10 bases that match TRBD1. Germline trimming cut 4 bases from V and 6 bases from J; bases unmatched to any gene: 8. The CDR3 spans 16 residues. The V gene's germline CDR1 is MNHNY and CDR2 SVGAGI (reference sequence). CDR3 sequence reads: CASSLGQGVRDEKLFF. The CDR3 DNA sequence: TGTGCCAGCAGTTTAGGACAGGGGGTCAGGGATGAAAAACTGTTTTTT.

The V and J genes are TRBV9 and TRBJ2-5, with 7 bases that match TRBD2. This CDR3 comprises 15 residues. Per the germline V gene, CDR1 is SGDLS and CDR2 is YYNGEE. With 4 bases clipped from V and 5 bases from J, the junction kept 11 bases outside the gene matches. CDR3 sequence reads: CASSPRTRGAETQYF. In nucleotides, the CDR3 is TGTGCCAGCAGCCCCCGGACTAGGGGAGCGGAGACCCAGTACTTC.

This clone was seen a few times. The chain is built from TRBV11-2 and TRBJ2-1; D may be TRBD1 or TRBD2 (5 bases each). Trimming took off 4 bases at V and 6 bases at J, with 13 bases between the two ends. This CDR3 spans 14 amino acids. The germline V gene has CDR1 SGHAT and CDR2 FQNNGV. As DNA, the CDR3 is TGTGCCAGCAGCTCCCTTCGAGGGGTCAATGAGCAGTTCTTC. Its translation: CASSSLRGVNEQFF.